This entry concerns a single TCR beta chain. Its antigen remains unknown. Measured with immunoSEQ multiplex PCR; TCRdb has only the in-frame clones, and not every one. This sample yields some 36,000 clones, of which more than 80% are seen a single time; around 10% belongs to the top ten. The data stem from a study of a mutant IDH1 vaccine in newly diagnosed glioma. For the study at large: The initiation of vaccination occurred 4-6 weeks after radiotherapy alone, or with temozolomide cycles. Sex distribution of treated patients was roughly 60% male and 37.5% female; mean age was around 40 years. Patients arrived already treated with radiotherapy, temozolomide, or both, most having had both.

The CDR3 extends over 15 amino acids. Trimming shortened V by 0 bases and J by 0 bases, and 8 bases separated the two germline ends. From germline, CDR1 is SGHDN and CDR2 FVKESK. The time point here: week 5, during vaccination. Doses of 300 ug of mutant IDH1 20-mer peptide were given with topical imiquimod. J is TRBJ1-1 and V is TRBV14; a weak D match, TRBD1 (5 bases). The TCR sequence derives from a man in his forties or fifties with glioma. This specimen was PBMCs, taken from a glioma patient whose treatment included an IDH1 peptide vaccine. The CDR3 DNA reads TGTGCCAGCAGCCAAGAATGGGGGATGAACACTGAAGCTTTCTTT. Translated: CASSQEWGMNTEAFF. Combining the CDR3 with reference TRBV14 and TRBJ1-1 gives the whole variable domain EAGVTQFPSHSVIEKGQTVTLRCDPISGHDNLYWYRRVMGKEIKFLLHFVKESKQDESGMPNNRFLAERTGGTYSTLKVQPAELEDSGVYFCASSQEWGMNTEAFFGQGTRLTVV.